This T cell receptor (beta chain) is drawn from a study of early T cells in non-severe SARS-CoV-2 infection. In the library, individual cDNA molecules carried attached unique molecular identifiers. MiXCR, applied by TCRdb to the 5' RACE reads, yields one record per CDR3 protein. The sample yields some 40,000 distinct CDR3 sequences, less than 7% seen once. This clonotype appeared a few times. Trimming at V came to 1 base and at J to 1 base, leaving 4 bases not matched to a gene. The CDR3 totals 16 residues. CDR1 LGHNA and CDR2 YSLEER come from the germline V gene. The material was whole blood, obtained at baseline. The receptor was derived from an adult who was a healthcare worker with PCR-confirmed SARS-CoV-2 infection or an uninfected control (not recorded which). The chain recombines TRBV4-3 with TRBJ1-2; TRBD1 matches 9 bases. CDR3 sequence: CASSQVGQGVNYGYTF. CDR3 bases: TGCGCCAGCAGCCAAGTGGGACAGGGAGTTAACTATGGCTACACCTTC.